A selection of T cell receptor beta chains follows, all from one sample in a study of T cells after yellow fever vaccination. From the 5' RACE reads, TCRdb called clonotypes with MiXCR, one entry per CDR3 protein. The sample comprises some 390,000 distinct CDR3 sequences, around 20% of which are singletons, and about 18% rests with the top ten. Specimen: PBMCs, collected before the yellow fever booster vaccination. These receptor sequences come from a man younger than 35 who received the YFV17D yellow fever vaccine. CDR3s include the opening cysteine and the closing phenylalanine or tryptophan. The order of the fields is J gene, clone size, V gene, D gene, CDR3 protein, CDR3 DNA. D genes are given only for firm matches. Clone size is not always given. Where it is, it says once, few, many or a class for expanded clones.

j_gene: TRBJ2-2; abundance: few; v_gene: TRBV24-1; d_gene: .; CDR3aa: CATSESVRGTGELFF; CDR3nt: TGTGCCACCAGTGAATCCGTGCGGGGCACCGGGGAGCTGTTTTTT
j_gene: TRBJ2-5; abundance: .; v_gene: TRBV4-1; d_gene: TRBD2; CDR3aa: CASSQDRSSGGALETQYF; CDR3nt: TGCGCCAGCAGCCAAGATCGGTCGAGCGGGGGGGCTTTGGAGACCCAGTACTTC
j_gene: TRBJ1-1; abundance: few; v_gene: TRBV4-1; d_gene: .; CDR3aa: CASSQEGNGGTEAFF; CDR3nt: TGCGCCAGCAGCCAAGAAGGGAATGGGGGCACTGAAGCTTTCTTT
j_gene: TRBJ1-1; abundance: .; v_gene: TRBV4-1; d_gene: .; CDR3aa: CASSQVGLNTEAFF; CDR3nt: TGCGCCAGCAGCCAAGTAGGGCTGAACACTGAAGCTTTCTTT
j_gene: TRBJ2-5; abundance: few; v_gene: TRBV28; d_gene: .; CDR3aa: CASSFLQPQETQYF; CDR3nt: TGTGCCAGCAGTTTTCTTCAGCCACAAGAGACCCAGTACTTC
j_gene: TRBJ2-3; abundance: few; v_gene: TRBV7-9; d_gene: .; CDR3aa: CASSLRDPSTDTQYF; CDR3nt: TGTGCCAGCAGCTTACGGGACCCCAGCACAGATACGCAGTATTTT
j_gene: TRBJ2-1; abundance: few; v_gene: TRBV10-3; d_gene: TRBD1; CDR3aa: CAITTGGISYNEQFF; CDR3nt: TGTGCCATCACTACAGGGGGTATCTCCTACAATGAGCAGTTCTTC
j_gene: TRBJ1-2; abundance: few; v_gene: TRBV18; d_gene: .; CDR3aa: CASSPNGGLGYGYTF; CDR3nt: TGTGCCAGCTCACCAAACGGGGGGCTCGGCTATGGCTACACCTTC
j_gene: TRBJ2-3; abundance: few; v_gene: TRBV7-9; d_gene: .; CDR3aa: CASSLVVTTASTDTQYF; CDR3nt: TGTGCCAGCAGCTTAGTCGTCACCACTGCCTCCACAGATACGCAGTATTTT
j_gene: TRBJ1-6; abundance: .; v_gene: TRBV7-3; d_gene: .; CDR3aa: CASSAGQRWDSPLHF; CDR3nt: TGTGCCAGCAGCGCAGGGCAACGGTGGGATTCACCCCTCCACTTT
j_gene: TRBJ1-2; abundance: .; v_gene: TRBV12-3/TRBV12-4; d_gene: TRBD1; CDR3aa: CASSLTGGYYGYTF; CDR3nt: TGTGCCAGCAGTCTGACAGGGGGCTACTATGGCTACACCTTC
j_gene: TRBJ2-2; abundance: few; v_gene: TRBV7-9; d_gene: .; CDR3aa: CASSPGGWDANTGELFF; CDR3nt: TGTGCCAGCAGCCCAGGTGGATGGGACGCCAACACCGGGGAGCTGTTTTTT
j_gene: TRBJ2-3; abundance: .; v_gene: TRBV7-9; d_gene: TRBD2; CDR3aa: CASSLVSMASGGPTDTQYF; CDR3nt: TGTGCCAGCAGCTTAGTCTCGATGGCTAGCGGGGGGCCAACAGATACGCAGTATTTT
j_gene: TRBJ1-1; abundance: .; v_gene: TRBV21-1; d_gene: .; CDR3aa: CASKQLGGRMMNTEAFF; CDR3nt: TGTGCCAGCAAGCAATTGGGGGGCCGGATGATGAACACTGAAGCTTTCTTT
j_gene: TRBJ2-5; abundance: .; v_gene: TRBV12-3/TRBV12-4; d_gene: TRBD2; CDR3aa: CASSTLAGKETQYF; CDR3nt: TGTGCCAGCAGCACGCTAGCGGGGAAAGAGACCCAGTACTTC
j_gene: TRBJ2-3; abundance: .; v_gene: TRBV6-6; d_gene: TRBD2; CDR3aa: CASSYSGLAGGPTDTQYF; CDR3nt: TGTGCCAGCAGTTACTCGGGACTAGCGGGGGGGCCAACAGATACGCAGTATTTT
j_gene: TRBJ2-5; abundance: few; v_gene: TRBV4-1; d_gene: .; CDR3aa: CASSQVGLRAQYF; CDR3nt: TGCGCCAGCAGCCAAGTCGGTCTTAGGGCCCAGTACTTC